These 14 T cell receptor beta chains were sequenced from one sample in a study of blood T cell repertoires in COVID-19. Assay used: immunoSEQ multiplex PCR; TCRdb lists only in-frame clones, some missing. This sample has around 300,000 clones; roughly 89% occur once, and the top ten carry 1.7%. What was sequenced was PBMCs or T cells enriched from blood (not recorded which). Receptors were obtained from a woman in her thirties or forties who had recovered from COVID-19.

Of note for this clone: At one end, the junction sequence differs from germline, possibly due to a read error. The chain combines TRBV2 with TRBJ2-6, with D perhaps TRBD1 (5 bases). CDR1 is SNHLY, CDR2 FYNNEI, per germline. This CDR3 comprises 13 residues. Here the CDR3 reads CASSGVGAHVLTF. CDR3 nucleotide sequence: TGTGCCAGCAGTGGAGTTGGGGCCCACGTCCTGACTTTC.

V and J are TRBV4-3 and TRBJ2-7; tentatively, D is TRBD1 (5 bases). CDR3 length: 16 amino acids. Trimming took 3 bases from V and 5 from J, leaving 20 bases between them. Per germline, CDR1 LGHNA and CDR2 YSLEER. DNA of the CDR3: TGCGCCAGCAGCCATTTGGCTCTAGAGGACACCCACGAGCAGTACTTC. It yields the protein CASSHLALEDTHEQYF.

This chain connects TRBV5-1 to TRBJ1-2; D remains ambiguous. V shed 1 base and J shed 2 bases, with 9 bases lying between them. Per the germline V gene, CDR1 is SGHRS and CDR2 is YFSETQ. The CDR3 loop spans 14 amino acids. The CDR3 spells CASSLSFLNYGYTF. CDR3 nucleotide sequence: TGCGCCAGCAGCTTGTCCTTCCTCAACTATGGCTACACCTTC. Using reference TRBV5-1 and TRBJ1-2 for the parts outside the CDR3, the full variable domain is KAGVTQTPRYLIKTRGQQVTLSCSPISGHRSVSWYQQTPGQGLQFLFEYFSETQRNKGNFPGRFSGRQFSNSRSEMNVSTLELGDSALYLCASSLSFLNYGYTFGSGTRLTVV.

The rearrangement links TRBV7-2 to TRBJ2-7; possible D gene TRBD2, 5 bases. The CDR3 runs 13 residues. Germline values: CDR1 SGHTA, CDR2 FQGNSA. V dropped 4 bases and J dropped 3 bases, with 10 bases sitting between them. The CDR3: CASSSSGVYEQYF. Here the CDR3 DNA reads TGTGCCAGCAGCTCGTCCGGGGTCTACGAGCAGTACTTC. Filled out from reference TRBV7-2 and TRBJ2-7, the complete variable domain reads GAGVSQSPSNKVTEKGKDVELRCDPISGHTALYWYRQSLGQGLEFLIYFQGNSAPDKSGLPSDRFSAERTGGSVSTLTIQRTQQEDSAVYLCASSSSGVYEQYFGPGTRLTVT.

With respect to this clone: The sample has other DNA sequences that encode this CDR3 too. The genes are TRBV5-1 and TRBJ2-7, with 12 bases matching TRBD2. The V gene end was trimmed by 0 bases and the J gene end by 3 bases; junction bases not matched to a gene: 1. The CDR3 contains 15 residues. Per the germline V gene, CDR1 is SGHRS and CDR2 is YFSETQ. The CDR3 is CASSLGLAGDYEQYF. The CDR3 DNA follows: TGCGCCAGCAGCTTGGGACTAGCGGGAGACTACGAGCAGTACTTC.

This chain connects TRBV30 to TRBJ1-3; 8 nucleotides match TRBD1. With V trimmed by 1 base and J by 2 bases, 4 bases remained unmatched. Germline lookup yields CDR1 GTSNPN and CDR2 SVGIG (reference sequence). The CDR3 sequence is 15 residues long. The CDR3 coding sequence is TGTGCCTGGAGTGCCCTCAGGGGGCCTGGAAACACCATATATTTT. It yields the protein CAWSALRGPGNTIYF.

The chain has TRBV25-1 and TRBJ2-7; 13 bases are a match to TRBD2. Germline V CDR1 and CDR2: MGHDK, SYGVNS. The CDR3 is made up of 16 amino acids. The trim removed 2 bases at V and 6 bases at J, leaving 7 bases unmatched. The CDR3 here is CASSEPRTSGSGEQYF. The CDR3 coding sequence is TGTGCCAGCAGTGAACCCAGGACTAGCGGGAGTGGCGAGCAGTACTTC.

The chain is built from TRBV29-1 and TRBJ1-2; no clear D. Germline V gene sequence: CDR1 SQVTM, CDR2 ANQGSEA. CDR3 length equals 12 residues. The V end was cut by 4 bases, the J end by 1 base, with 7 bases between. CDR3 nucleotide sequence: TGCAGCGTTGCGCGATTTAACTATGGCTACACCTTC. Translation gives CSVARFNYGYTF.

J is TRBJ2-3 and V is TRBV5-4; 7 bases line up with TRBD1. The V segment lost 3 bases and the J segment 5 bases; nucleotides outside the gene matches: 6. The CDR3 runs to 14 residues. The germline V gene has CDR1 SGHNT and CDR2 YYREEE (reference sequence). The CDR3, as DNA: TGTGCCAGCAGCTCCGAAGGGGGCCGAGATACGCAGTATTTT. This translates into CASSSEGGRDTQYF.

The genes are TRBV14 and TRBJ2-7; D gene unclear. Germline assignment: CDR1 SGHDN and CDR2 FVKESK. Trimming cost V 0 bases and J 6 bases, with 15 bases left between them. CDR3 length: 15 amino acids. This CDR3 reads CASSQDMAGMIEQYF. In nucleotides, the CDR3 is TGTGCCAGCAGCCAAGATATGGCAGGAATGATCGAGCAGTACTTC.

The chain has TRBV28 and TRBJ1-1; 9 bases map to TRBD1. Germline values: CDR1 MDHEN, CDR2 SYDVKM. This CDR3 is built from 11 residues. After removal of 7 bases from V and 8 bases from J, the junction contained 2 bases not matched to a gene. CDR3 in amino acids: CASKGTGEAFF. The CDR3 DNA follows: TGTGCCAGCAAAGGGACAGGGGAAGCTTTCTTT.

The chain recombines TRBV5-1 with TRBJ1-6; D might be TRBD1 (5 bases). V gave up 2 bases and J gave up 9 bases, with 12 bases separating them. CDR1 is SGHRS, CDR2 YFSETQ, per germline. This CDR3 spans 14 amino acids. The CDR3 DNA follows: TGCGCCAGCAGCTTAAGCAGGGATCGTTCACCCCTCCACTTT. This gives the protein CASSLSRDRSPLHF.

The rearrangement joins TRBV6-5 to TRBJ2-1, with 7 bases matching TRBD1. CDR3 size: 14 residues. With V trimmed by 4 bases and J by 4 bases, 4 bases remained unmatched. Germline V gene lookup returns CDR1 MNHEY and CDR2 SVGAGI. Written as DNA, the CDR3 is TGTGCCAGCAGTTCTGACAGGGCGTACAATGAGCAGTTCTTC. Residues: CASSSDRAYNEQFF.

This rearrangement joins TRBV19 to TRBJ2-3, with 8 bases that match TRBD2. The CDR3 consists of 16 residues. Germline-derived CDR1 and CDR2 are LNHDA and SQIVND (reference sequence). V shed 6 bases, J shed 1 base, and the junction held 9 bases outside the gene matches. The DNA for the CDR3 is TGTGCCAGTAGGTTAACGGGAGGGTGGGGCACAGATACGCAGTATTTT. This codes for CASRLTGGWGTDTQYF.